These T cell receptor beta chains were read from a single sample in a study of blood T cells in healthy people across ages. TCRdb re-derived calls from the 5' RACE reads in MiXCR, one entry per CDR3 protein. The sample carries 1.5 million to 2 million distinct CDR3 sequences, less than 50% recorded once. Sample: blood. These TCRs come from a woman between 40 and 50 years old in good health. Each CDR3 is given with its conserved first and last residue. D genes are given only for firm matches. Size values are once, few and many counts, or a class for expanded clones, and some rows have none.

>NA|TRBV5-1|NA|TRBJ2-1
CASSLDTINEQFF
TGCGCCAGCAGCTTGGATACGATCAATGAGCAGTTCTTC
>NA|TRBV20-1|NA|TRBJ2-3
CSASLLVGADTQYF
TGCAGTGCTAGTCTTCTAGTAGGCGCAGATACGCAGTATTTT
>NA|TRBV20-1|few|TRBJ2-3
CSPAGTDTQYF
TGCAGCCCGGCGGGCACAGATACGCAGTATTTT
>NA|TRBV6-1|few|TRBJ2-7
CASSVSGHLYEQYF
TGTGCCAGCAGTGTGTCGGGACACCTATACGAGCAGTACTTC
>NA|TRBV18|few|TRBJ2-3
CASSPPGALGDGTDTQYF
TGTGCCAGCTCACCACCGGGAGCGCTAGGGGATGGCACAGATACGCAGTATTTT
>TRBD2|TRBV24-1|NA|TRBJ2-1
CATTTSSGTSYNEQFF
TGTGCCACCACCACTTCTAGCGGGACTTCCTACAATGAGCAGTTCTTC
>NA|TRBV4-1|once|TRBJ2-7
CASSPYRVDEQYF
TGCGCCAGCAGCCCCTACAGGGTCGACGAGCAGTACTTC
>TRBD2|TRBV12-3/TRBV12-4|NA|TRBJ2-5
CASSLFAGGPSHEQYF
TGTGCCAGCAGTTTATTTGCGGGGGGGCCGTCCCATGAGCAGTACTTC
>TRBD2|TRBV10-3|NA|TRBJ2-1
CAIREGLAGYNEQFF
TGTGCCATCAGGGAGGGACTAGCGGGCTACAATGAGCAGTTCTTC
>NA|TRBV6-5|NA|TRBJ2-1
CASSYGTPNEQFF
TGTGCCAGCAGCTACGGGACACCCAATGAGCAGTTCTTC
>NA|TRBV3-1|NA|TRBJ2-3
CASSQPPSDTQYF
TGTGCCAGCAGCCAACCTCCGTCAGATACGCAGTATTTT
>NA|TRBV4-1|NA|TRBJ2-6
CASSQAAAASGANVLTF
TGCGCCAGCAGCCAGGCGGCTGCTGCCTCTGGGGCCAACGTCCTGACTTTC
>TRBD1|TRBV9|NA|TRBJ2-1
CASSESGTAYNEQFF
TGTGCCAGCAGCGAATCCGGGACAGCCTACAATGAGCAGTTCTTC
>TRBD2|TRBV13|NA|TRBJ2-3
CASSFRSGATDTQYF
TGTGCCAGCAGCTTCCGTAGCGGGGCCACAGATACGCAGTATTTT
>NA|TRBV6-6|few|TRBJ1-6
CASSNRTSYNSPLHF
TGTGCCAGCAGTAACAGGACCTCCTATAATTCACCCCTCCACTTT
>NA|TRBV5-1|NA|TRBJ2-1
CASSYASGGAVYNEQFF
TGCGCCAGCAGCTACGCATCCGGCGGGGCGGTCTACAATGAGCAGTTCTTC
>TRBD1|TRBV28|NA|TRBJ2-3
CASSSTGGKNTQYF
TGTGCCAGCAGTTCTACAGGGGGCAAAAATACGCAGTATTTT